This passage covers 30 T cell receptor beta chains from one sample sequenced in a study of chemoradiotherapy in HPV16-positive cancers. The repertoire was sequenced with immunoSEQ multiplex PCR; TCRdb's copy has only in-frame clones and lacks some. The sample carries about 21,000 clones, approximately 89% recorded once. The source material was blood, sampled from a patient who underwent chemoradiotherapy. The receptors here all came from a human donor with HPV-associated anogenital cancer.

The rearrangement links TRBV7-9 to TRBJ2-1, with 10 bases that match TRBD2. J was trimmed by 6 bases and V by 1 base; bases with no gene match: 0. Germline V CDR1 and CDR2: SEHNR, FQNEAQ (reference sequence). The CDR3 consists of 14 residues. The CDR3 nucleotides read TGTGCCAGCAGCTTAGGGACTAGCGGCAATGAGCAGTTCTTC. Translation: CASSLGTSGNEQFF. Together with reference TRBV7-9 and TRBJ2-1, the CDR3 gives the full variable domain: DTGVSQNPRHKITKRGQNVTFRCDPISEHNRLYWYRQTLGQGPEFLTYFQNEAQLEKSRLLSDRFSAERPKGSFSTLEIQRTEQGDSAMYLCASSLGTSGNEQFFGPGTRLTVL.

This clone occurred a few times. The chain is built from TRBV7-9 and TRBJ2-5, with TRBD2 as a possible D gene (6 bases). V was shortened by 5 bases and J by 1 base, with 11 bases between the two germline ends. Germline CDR1 SEHNR, CDR2 FQNEAQ (reference sequence). This CDR3 is built from 14 residues. CDR3 region: CASSAGHIQETQYF. DNA for the CDR3: TGTGCCAGCAGCGCGGGGCATATCCAAGAGACCCAGTACTTC.

The chain is built from TRBV9 and TRBJ2-3, with D perhaps TRBD2 (6 bases). The CDR3 extends over 15 amino acids. Germline V gives CDR1 SGDLS, CDR2 YYNGEE. V lost 3 bases and J 0 bases, leaving 11 bases between the germline ends. The CDR3 DNA follows: TGTGCCAGCAGCGGGGGTGCGGGGAGCACAGATACGCAGTATTTT. Protein: CASSGGAGSTDTQYF. Combining the CDR3 with reference TRBV9 and TRBJ2-3 gives the whole variable domain DSGVTQTPKHLITATGQRVTLRCSPRSGDLSVYWYQQSLDQGLQFLIQYYNGEERAKGNILERFSAQQFPDLHSELNLSSLELGDSALYFCASSGGAGSTDTQYFGPGTRLTVL.

This rearrangement joins TRBV7-2 to TRBJ1-3, with a weak D call TRBD1 (5 bases). Trimming removed 0 bases at V and 0 bases at J, with 9 bases between. The CDR3 consists of 16 residues. Germline-derived CDR1 and CDR2 are SGHTA and FQGNSA. CDR3: CASSLAGQSSGNTIYF. CDR3 bases: TGTGCCAGCAGCTTAGCGGGGCAGAGCTCTGGAAACACCATATATTTT.

The CDR3 sequence is CASGAIRYGYTF. Here the CDR3 DNA reads TGTGCTAGTGGCGCGATTAGGTATGGCTACACCTTC. The chain recombines TRBV12-5 with TRBJ1-2; D unclear. Germline CDR1 LGHNT, CDR2 FRNRAP. This CDR3 is 12 amino acids long. Trimming pared 6 bases from V and 5 bases from J, leaving 10 bases between.

This chain links TRBV7-2 with TRBJ1-1; D not certain. Trimming removed 8 bases from V and 1 base from J, with 8 bases in between. Germline V gives CDR1 SGHTA, CDR2 FQGNSA. The CDR3 runs 12 residues. This CDR3 reads CASRRGNTEAFF. In nucleotides, the CDR3 is TGTGCCAGCCGCCGCGGGAACACTGAAGCTTTCTTT.

This chain joins TRBV7-9 and TRBJ2-1; D is uncertain. The CDR3 consists of 12 residues. Germline lookup yields CDR1 SEHNR and CDR2 FQNEAQ (reference sequence). Trimming pared 5 bases from V and 8 bases from J, leaving 10 bases between. The CDR3 DNA sequence: TGTGCCAGCAGCCCCCAGTTAGATGAGCAGTTCTTC. As protein: CASSPQLDEQFF. The full variable domain, its missing parts supplied by reference TRBV7-9 and TRBJ2-1, is DTGVSQNPRHKITKRGQNVTFRCDPISEHNRLYWYRQTLGQGPEFLTYFQNEAQLEKSRLLSDRFSAERPKGSFSTLEIQRTEQGDSAMYLCASSPQLDEQFFGPGTRLTVL.

This clone showed up just a few times. This chain uses TRBV11-3 with TRBJ2-7; D ambiguous. The CDR3 runs 11 residues. V gave up 6 bases and J gave up 6 bases, with 9 bases separating them. The germline CDR1 and CDR2 sequences are SGHNT and YENEEA. The CDR3 sequence is CASSFVGEQYF. The CDR3 DNA follows: TGTGCCAGCAGTTTCGTAGGCGAGCAGTACTTC.

The chain is built from TRBV5-5 and TRBJ2-1; D possibly corresponds to TRBD1 (5 bases). Trimming took off 4 bases at V and 8 bases at J, with 13 bases between the two ends. The CDR3 is 13 amino acids. The germline V gene encodes CDR1 SGHKS and CDR2 YYEKEE (reference sequence). The chain's CDR3 is CASSPLAGHEQFF. The CDR3 nucleotides are TGTGCCAGCAGCCCGCTGGCAGGGCATGAGCAGTTCTTC.

The V and J genes are TRBV27 and TRBJ2-2; 7 bases agree with TRBD1. V was clipped by 6 bases and J by 7 bases; unmatched bases: 2. CDR1 is MNHEY and CDR2 is SMNVEV in the germline V gene (reference sequence). The CDR3 consists of 12 residues. CDR3 sequence (DNA): TGTGCCAGCAGCCGACAGGGCGGGGAGCTGTTTTTT. As protein: CASSRQGGELFF.

Here the CDR3 reads CASSATSGGTYEQYF. In nucleotides, the CDR3 is TGTGCCAGCAGTGCTACTAGCGGGGGTACCTACGAGCAGTACTTC. This chain links TRBV25-1 with TRBJ2-5; TRBD2 agrees at 11 bases. Near its end, the DNA agrees better with TRBJ2-7, so the J call may be wrong. The CDR3 spans 15 residues. The germline V gene has CDR1 MGHDK and CDR2 SYGVNS.

This chain joins TRBV27 and TRBJ1-1; no reliable D call. The CDR3 runs 14 residues. In germline, CDR1 is MNHEY, CDR2 SMNVEV (reference sequence). V was trimmed by 5 bases and J by 0 bases, leaving 10 bases between them. CDR3 sequence reads: CASSRANLNTEAFF. The CDR3 DNA reads as TGTGCCAGCAGTCGGGCCAATTTGAACACTGAAGCTTTCTTT.

This chain uses TRBV5-1 with TRBJ1-2, with 11 bases aligning to TRBD1. V was pared by 5 bases and J by 3 bases, with 6 bases of the junction left unmatched. Germline-derived CDR1 and CDR2 are SGHRS and YFSETQ. The CDR3 is 15 residues long. CDR3 bases: TGCGCCAGCAGTGTCGGGACAGGGGGAGACTATGGCTACACCTTC. Amino acid sequence: CASSVGTGGDYGYTF.

This clone showed up just a few times. The rearrangement joins TRBV7-6 to TRBJ2-7; the match to TRBD2 covers 9 bases. The CDR3 consists of 17 residues. Germline loops: CDR1 SGHVS, CDR2 FNYEAQ. The junction had 7 bases not matched to a gene; V was cut back by 1 base and J by 0 bases. This CDR3 is CASSLGPSSGSSYEQYF. CDR3 in DNA: TGTGCCAGCAGCTTAGGTCCTAGTAGCGGGAGCTCCTACGAGCAGTACTTC.

This CDR3 is CSANPRGYTF. The CDR3 nucleotides are TGCAGTGCTAATCCCCGGGGCTACACCTTC. This chain joins TRBV20-1 and TRBJ1-2; no definite D call. Trimming pared 4 bases from V and 8 bases from J, leaving 8 bases between. This CDR3 has 10 amino acids. The germline gives CDR1 DFQATT, CDR2 SNEGSKA (reference sequence).

V gene TRBV5-6 combines with J gene TRBJ2-1, with TRBD1 matching 10 bases. CDR3 length: 14 amino acids. Germline V gene data show CDR1 as SGHDT and CDR2 as YYEEEE. With 4 bases clipped from V and 4 bases from J, the junction kept 2 bases outside the gene matches. In DNA form, the CDR3 reads TGTGCCAGCAGCGCGGGACAGGGGTACAATGAGCAGTTCTTC. Translating gives CASSAGQGYNEQFF.

The chain links TRBV6-1 to TRBJ2-7, with D hard to call. V was clipped by 3 bases and J by 0 bases, with 12 bases between them. Germline CDR1 is MNHNS and CDR2 is SASEGT. This CDR3 is 15 amino acids long. CDR3 coding DNA: TGTGCCAGCAGTGACAGGTCGTTGAGCTCCTACGAGCAGTACTTC. Encoded protein: CASSDRSLSSYEQYF.

The genes are TRBV7-3 and TRBJ1-3, with a weak D call TRBD1 (6 bases). This CDR3 is 16 amino acids long. Trimming removed 5 bases at V and 1 base at J, with 15 bases between. The germline V gene encodes CDR1 SGHTA and CDR2 FQGTGA. CDR3 protein: CASSPGGARSGNTIYF. The DNA of the CDR3 is TGTGCCAGCAGCCCGGGGGGGGCGAGATCTGGAAACACCATATATTTT.

The chain combines TRBV20-1 with TRBJ2-5; no reliable D call. The germline gives CDR1 DFQATT, CDR2 SNEGSKA (reference sequence). Trimming took 8 bases from V and 2 from J, leaving 6 bases between them. CDR3 length equals 10 residues. The CDR3 DNA follows: TGCAGTATATCACAAGAGACCCAGTACTTC. It yields the protein CSISQETQYF.

The chain is built from TRBV7-9 and TRBJ1-1; no clear D. This CDR3 is 13 amino acids long. Trimming removed 1 base from V and 1 base from J, with 4 bases in between. Germline loops: CDR1 SEHNR, CDR2 FQNEAQ (reference sequence). The chain's CDR3 is CASSLEGNTEAFF. In nucleotides, the CDR3 is TGTGCCAGCAGCTTAGAGGGGAACACTGAAGCTTTCTTT.

The CDR3 coding sequence is TGTGCCAGTAGTATAGCTCGACAGGGGAAAGTCGGGGAGCTGTTTTTT. This gives the protein CASSIARQGKVGELFF. The rearrangement uses TRBV19 and TRBJ2-2; 8 bases fit TRBD1. Germline V lookup: CDR1 LNHDA, CDR2 SQIVND (reference sequence). The CDR3 has 16 residues. Trimming cost V 1 base and J 7 bases; bases outside gene matches: 8.

The V gene is TRBV27, the J gene TRBJ2-7, with D unresolved. The germline V and J ends were trimmed by 4 bases and 4 bases, with 11 bases remaining between them. The CDR3 loop spans 13 amino acids. The germline CDR1 and CDR2 sequences are MNHEY and SMNVEV (reference sequence). CDR3 protein: CASSSSPRYEQYF. The CDR3 bases are TGTGCCAGCAGTTCTTCTCCGAGATACGAGCAGTACTTC.

CDR3 sequence: CASSSGQGDTEAFF. For the CDR3, the DNA is TGTGCCAGCAGCTCGGGACAGGGGGACACTGAAGCTTTCTTT. The chain uses TRBV11-3 and TRBJ1-1, with 11 bases lining up with TRBD1. The CDR3 has 14 residues. CDR1 is SGHNT and CDR2 is YENEEA in the germline V gene. V trimming: 4 bases; J trimming: 3 bases; junction bases outside the gene matches: 1.

The V and J genes are TRBV5-1 and TRBJ1-4, with D unresolved. Germline CDR1 is SGHRS and CDR2 is YFSETQ. V was pared by 0 bases and J by 0 bases, with 6 bases between. The CDR3 is 15 residues long. CDR3 bases: TGCGCCAGCAGCTTGGCTGGATCAACTAATGAAAAACTGTTTTTT. Translated: CASSLAGSTNEKLFF. The full variable domain, rest sourced from reference TRBV5-1 and TRBJ1-4, is KAGVTQTPRYLIKTRGQQVTLSCSPISGHRSVSWYQQTPGQGLQFLFEYFSETQRNKGNFPGRFSGRQFSNSRSEMNVSTLELGDSALYLCASSLAGSTNEKLFFGSGTQLSVL.

The table lists this clone with a few counts. The V call is TRBV6-5, the J call TRBJ1-6; D is undetermined. The CDR3 has 11 amino acids. Trimming removed 11 bases at V and 13 bases at J, with 15 bases between. CDR1 is MNHEY and CDR2 is SVGAGI in the germline V gene. CDR3 protein: CAGYTIAPLHF. In DNA, the CDR3 is TGTGCCGGATACACAATAGCTCCCCTCCACTTT.

The chain joins TRBV25-1 to TRBJ1-4, with TRBD1 identical over 8 bases. The germline V gene encodes CDR1 MGHDK and CDR2 SYGVNS. CDR3 size: 17 residues. After removal of 4 bases from V and 3 bases from J, the junction contained 10 bases not matched to a gene. The CDR3 reads CASSVGWTGSSNEKLFF. CDR3 coding DNA: TGTGCCAGCAGTGTAGGTTGGACAGGGTCCTCTAATGAAAAACTGTTTTTT.

The chain couples TRBV18 to TRBJ1-2; possibly TRBD1 for D (6 bases). The CDR3 consists of 20 residues. Trimming pared 1 base from V and 0 bases from J, leaving 24 bases between. Germline-derived CDR1 and CDR2 are KGHSH and LQKENI. CDR3: CASSPLANPGGGKSNYGYTF. In DNA, the CDR3 is TGTGCCAGCTCACCACTCGCTAATCCCGGAGGGGGAAAGTCTAACTATGGCTACACCTTC.

This chain links TRBV18 with TRBJ1-3, with 8 bases matching TRBD1. The CDR3 runs to 18 residues. Germline V gene lookup returns CDR1 KGHSH and CDR2 LQKENI. V trimming: 3 bases; J trimming: 2 bases; junction bases outside the gene matches: 12. CDR3 in amino acids: CASSPLGRGQVTGNTIYF. CDR3 DNA: TGTGCCAGCTCACCTCTCGGCAGGGGGCAGGTTACTGGAAACACCATATATTTT.

The chain links TRBV2 to TRBJ1-4, with 9 nucleotides matching TRBD1. Germline CDR1 is SNHLY and CDR2 is FYNNEI. This CDR3 comprises 17 residues. Trimming cost V 4 bases and J 10 bases; bases outside gene matches: 16. CDR3 coding DNA: TGTGCCAGCAGTGGAAGGAGGACAGGGGTTGGGGACAGAAAACTGTTTTTT. This sequence encodes CASSGRRTGVGDRKLFF.

There are a few counts of this clone. J is TRBJ2-7 and V is TRBV9; the D gene is possibly TRBD1 (6 bases). The CDR3 is made up of 18 amino acids. Trimming pared 0 bases from V and 2 bases from J, leaving 21 bases between. Per germline, CDR1 SGDLS and CDR2 YYNGEE. The CDR3 protein is CASSVGGQSALIPYEQYF. CDR3 coding DNA: TGTGCCAGCAGCGTAGGGGGGCAATCGGCCTTGATTCCCTACGAGCAGTACTTC.